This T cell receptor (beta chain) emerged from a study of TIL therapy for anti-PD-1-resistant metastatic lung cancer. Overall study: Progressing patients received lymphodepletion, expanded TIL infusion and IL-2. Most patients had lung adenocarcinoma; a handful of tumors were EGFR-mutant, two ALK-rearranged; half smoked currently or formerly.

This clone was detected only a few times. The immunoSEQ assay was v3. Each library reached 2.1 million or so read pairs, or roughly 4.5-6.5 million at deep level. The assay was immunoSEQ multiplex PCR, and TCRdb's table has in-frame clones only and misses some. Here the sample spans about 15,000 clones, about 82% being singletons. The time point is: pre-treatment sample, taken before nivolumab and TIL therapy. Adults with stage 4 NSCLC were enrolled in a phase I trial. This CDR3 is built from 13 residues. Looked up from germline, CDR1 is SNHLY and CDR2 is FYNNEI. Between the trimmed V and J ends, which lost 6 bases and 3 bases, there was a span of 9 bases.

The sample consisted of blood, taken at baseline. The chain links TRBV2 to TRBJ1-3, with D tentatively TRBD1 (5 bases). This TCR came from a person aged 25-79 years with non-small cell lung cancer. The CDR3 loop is CASREGYGNTIYF. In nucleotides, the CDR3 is TGTGCCAGCAGAGAGGGGTATGGAAACACCATATATTTT.